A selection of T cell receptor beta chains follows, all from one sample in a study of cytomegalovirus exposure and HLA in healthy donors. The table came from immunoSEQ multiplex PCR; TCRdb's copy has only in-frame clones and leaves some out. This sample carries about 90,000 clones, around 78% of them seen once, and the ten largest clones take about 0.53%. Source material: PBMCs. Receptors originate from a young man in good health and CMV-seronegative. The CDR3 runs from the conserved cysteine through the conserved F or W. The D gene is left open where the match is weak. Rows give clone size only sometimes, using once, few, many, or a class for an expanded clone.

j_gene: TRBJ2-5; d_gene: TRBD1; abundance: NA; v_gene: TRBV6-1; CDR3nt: TGTGCCAGTGACAGGGGGCTATTAGTTGAGCAGTACTTC; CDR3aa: CASDRGLLVEQYF
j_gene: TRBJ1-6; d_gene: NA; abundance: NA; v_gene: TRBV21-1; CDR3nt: TGTGCCAGCAGCAGTTACAGGGCCCACAGCCCTAATCGCCTGAACTCCTATAATTCACCCCTCCACTTT; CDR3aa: CASSSYRAHSPNRLNSYNSPLHF
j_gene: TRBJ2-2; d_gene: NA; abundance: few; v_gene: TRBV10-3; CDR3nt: TGTGCCATCAGTGGCGCCGTAGTCCCCGGGGAGCTGTTTTTT; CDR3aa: CAISGAVVPGELFF
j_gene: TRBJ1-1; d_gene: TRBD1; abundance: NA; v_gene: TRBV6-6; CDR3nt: TGTGCCAGCAGTAAAACGACAGGGGGTTGGACTGAAGCTTTCTTT; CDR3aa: CASSKTTGGWTEAFF
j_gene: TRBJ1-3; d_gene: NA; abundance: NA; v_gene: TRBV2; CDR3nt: TGTGCCAACGCGGAGAGTGGAAACACCATATATTTT; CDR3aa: CANAESGNTIYF
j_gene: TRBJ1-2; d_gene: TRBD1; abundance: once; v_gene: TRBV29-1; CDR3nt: TGCAGCGTTGATATTCTTTCCGGGACAGGGGATGGCTACACCTTC; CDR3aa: CSVDILSGTGDGYTF
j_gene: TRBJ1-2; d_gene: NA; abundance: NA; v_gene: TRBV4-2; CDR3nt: TGTGCCAGCAGCCAAGAAGAGAACTATGGCTACACCTTC; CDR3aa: CASSQEENYGYTF
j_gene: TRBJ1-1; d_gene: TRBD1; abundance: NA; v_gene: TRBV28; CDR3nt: TGTGCCCACACACACAAGCCGGGACAGGGGGTTACTGAAGCTTTCTTT; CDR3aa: CAHTHKPGQGVTEAFF
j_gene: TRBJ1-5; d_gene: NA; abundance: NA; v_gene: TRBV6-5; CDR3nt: TGTGCCAGCAGTAGTCAACAGGGACAGCCCCAGCATTTT; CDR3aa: CASSSQQGQPQHF
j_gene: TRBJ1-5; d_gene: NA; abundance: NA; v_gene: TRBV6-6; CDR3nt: TGTGCCAGCAGTTACCGCCAGGGTGATCAGCCCCAGCATTTT; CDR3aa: CASSYRQGDQPQHF
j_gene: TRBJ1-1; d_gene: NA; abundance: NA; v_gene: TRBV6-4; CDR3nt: TGTGCCAGCAGCGGGGGGGCCAACGGGGGTGAAGCTTTCTTT; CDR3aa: CASSGGANGGEAFF
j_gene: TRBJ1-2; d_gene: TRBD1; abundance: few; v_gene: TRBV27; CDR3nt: TGTGCCAGCAGCTCAACGACAGGGGATGGCTACACCTTC; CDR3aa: CASSSTTGDGYTF
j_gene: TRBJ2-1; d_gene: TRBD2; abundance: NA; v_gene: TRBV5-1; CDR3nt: TGCGCCAGCAGCTTGGACGGGAGGGGGTTTGAGCAGTTCTTC; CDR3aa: CASSLDGRGFEQFF
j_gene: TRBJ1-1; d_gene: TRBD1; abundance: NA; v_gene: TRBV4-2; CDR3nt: TGTGCCAGCAGCCAAGGAGCAGGGGGAAGACTGAACACTGAAGCTTTCTTT; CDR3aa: CASSQGAGGRLNTEAFF
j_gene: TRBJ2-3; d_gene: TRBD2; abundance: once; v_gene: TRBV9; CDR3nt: TGTGCCAGCAGCGTCGGACTAGCGGGGGATACGCAGTATTTT; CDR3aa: CASSVGLAGDTQYF
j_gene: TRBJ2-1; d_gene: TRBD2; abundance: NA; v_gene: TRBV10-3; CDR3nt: TGTGCCATCAGCGGCCTCGGGACTAGCGGCAATGAGCAGTTCTTC; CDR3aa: CAISGLGTSGNEQFF
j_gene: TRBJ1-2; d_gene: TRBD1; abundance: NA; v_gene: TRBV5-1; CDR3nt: TGCGCCAGCAGCGTGCCGGGACAGGGGTTAAGAGGCTACACCTTC; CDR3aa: CASSVPGQGLRGYTF
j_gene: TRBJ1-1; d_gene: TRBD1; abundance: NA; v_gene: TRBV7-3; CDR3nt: TGTGCCAGCAGCTTAACGACAGGGACCCACGAAGCTTTCTTT; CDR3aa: CASSLTTGTHEAFF
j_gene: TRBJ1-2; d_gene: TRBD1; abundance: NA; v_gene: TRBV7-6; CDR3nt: TGTGCCAGCAGCCCAGGGGGCGGCTATGGCTACACCTTC; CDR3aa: CASSPGGGYGYTF
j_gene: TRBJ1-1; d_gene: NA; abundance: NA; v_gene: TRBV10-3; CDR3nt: TGTGCCATCAGTGAGCGCGGGGGACCGAACACTGAAGCTTTCTTT; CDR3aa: CAISERGGPNTEAFF
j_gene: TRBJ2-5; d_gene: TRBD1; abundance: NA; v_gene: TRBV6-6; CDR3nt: TGTGCCAGCAGTTACTCGATAGGGGGCGGGGAGACCCAGTACTTC; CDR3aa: CASSYSIGGGETQYF